Below are 13 T cell receptor beta chains sequenced from a single sample in a study of cytomegalovirus exposure and HLA in healthy donors. The method was immunoSEQ multiplex PCR; TCRdb's version includes in-frame clones alone and lacks a portion of them. The sample holds roughly 130,000 clones, 88% seen once. The sequenced sample was PBMCs. All receptors derive from a man aged 25 to 40 in good health and CMV-seronegative.

V is TRBV11-2 and J is TRBJ1-1, with D hard to call. The V gene's germline CDR1 is SGHAT and CDR2 FQNNGV. V gave up 4 bases and J gave up 5 bases, with 8 bases separating them. The CDR3 has 12 amino acids. The CDR3 sequence: CASSSWTTEAFF. CDR3 bases: TGTGCCAGCAGCTCATGGACTACTGAAGCTTTCTTT.

V and J are TRBV6-1 and TRBJ1-3; D perhaps matches TRBD1 (5 bases). The CDR3 has 15 residues. CDR1 and CDR2 (germline): MNHNS, SASEGT. V was trimmed by 5 bases and J by 0 bases, leaving 11 bases between them. The CDR3 DNA reads TGTGCCAGCAGTAAGACAGTAGACTCTGGAAACACCATATATTTT. Translation: CASSKTVDSGNTIYF.

This clone was observed a few times. This sequence joins TRBV30 and TRBJ1-2; 7 positions agree with TRBD1. The trim removed 3 bases at V and 7 bases at J, leaving 11 bases unmatched. Germline V gene data show CDR1 as GTSNPN and CDR2 as SVGIG (reference sequence). This CDR3 spans 14 amino acids. CDR3 nucleotides: TGTGCCTGGAGCGAAACAGGGGATTCTAGTGGCTACACCTTC. Translated, it gives CAWSETGDSSGYTF.

The chain has TRBV5-6 and TRBJ1-2; unclear D gene. Germline CDR1 reads SGHDT; CDR2 reads YYEEEE. V was pared by 0 bases and J by 2 bases, with 11 bases between. The CDR3 has 15 amino acids. The CDR3 DNA follows: TGTGCCAGCAGCTTGGTGGGCGGGGTCAACTATGGCTACACCTTC. This gives the protein CASSLVGGVNYGYTF.

The chain carries TRBV4-2 and TRBJ2-1; TRBD2 agrees at 11 bases. The V gene's germline CDR1 is LGHNA and CDR2 YNFKEQ. The CDR3 runs to 16 residues. After removal of 0 bases from V and 4 bases from J, the junction contained 2 bases not matched to a gene. The CDR3 reads CASSQDTSGSYNEQFF. The CDR3 DNA sequence: TGTGCCAGCAGCCAAGATACTAGCGGGAGTTACAATGAGCAGTTCTTC.

The chain uses TRBV6-1 and TRBJ2-3, with D uncertain. Trimming removed 6 bases at V and 1 base at J, with 14 bases between. This CDR3 comprises 15 residues. The germline CDR1 and CDR2 sequences are MNHNS and SASEGT. CDR3 in DNA: TGTGCCAGCAGCGAGTCGGGTAGAGGCACAGATACGCAGTATTTT. It codes for CASSESGRGTDTQYF.

The rearrangement joins TRBV5-1 to TRBJ1-1; D is ambiguous. V lost 0 bases to trimming and J lost 3 bases, with 9 bases between them. This CDR3 region has 14 residues. Germline V lookup: CDR1 SGHRS, CDR2 YFSETQ. As DNA, the CDR3 is TGCGCCAGCAGCTTGGAACAGACCGACACTGAAGCTTTCTTT. As protein: CASSLEQTDTEAFF. The full variable domain, its missing parts supplied by reference TRBV5-1 and TRBJ1-1, is KAGVTQTPRYLIKTRGQQVTLSCSPISGHRSVSWYQQTPGQGLQFLFEYFSETQRNKGNFPGRFSGRQFSNSRSEMNVSTLELGDSALYLCASSLEQTDTEAFFGQGTRLTVV.

This clone was recorded once. The J gene is TRBJ2-1, the V gene TRBV29-1, with a possible D match to TRBD2 (6 bases). Germline CDR1 is SQVTM and CDR2 is ANQGSEA. The CDR3 extends over 13 amino acids. Trimming removed 2 bases at V and 4 bases at J, with 9 bases between. CDR3 DNA: TGCAGCGTTGAATCGGGAGTATACAATGAGCAGTTCTTC. This translates into CSVESGVYNEQFF.

The chain uses TRBV5-1 and TRBJ2-7; 8 nucleotides match TRBD2. The germline gives CDR1 SGHRS, CDR2 YFSETQ. V shed 4 bases, J shed 0 bases, and the junction held 3 bases outside the gene matches. The CDR3 totals 14 residues. CDR3 residues: CASSQGLASYEQYF. Written as DNA, the CDR3 is TGCGCCAGCAGCCAAGGACTAGCCTCCTACGAGCAGTACTTC.

The rearrangement uses TRBV5-1 and TRBJ1-1; D unresolved. This CDR3 region has 16 residues. Germline V gene sequence: CDR1 SGHRS, CDR2 YFSETQ. Trimming removed 1 base from V and 2 bases from J, with 15 bases in between. CDR3 nucleotide sequence: TGCGCCAGCAGCTTGCCAACGGGGTCAGGAAACACTGAAGCTTTCTTT. It codes for CASSLPTGSGNTEAFF.

The chain recombines TRBV6-1 with TRBJ2-7; D is undetermined. CDR3 length: 10 amino acids. V lost 7 bases, J lost 6 bases, and 7 bases lay in between. Per the germline V gene, CDR1 is MNHNS and CDR2 is SASEGT. The CDR3 loop reads CASNAGEQYF. In DNA form, the CDR3 reads TGTGCCAGCAATGCCGGCGAGCAGTACTTC.

This sequence joins TRBV5-5 and TRBJ2-7; 10 bases match TRBD2. V gave up 5 bases and J gave up 2 bases; unmatched junction bases: 13. Germline CDR1 is SGHKS and CDR2 is YYEKEE (reference sequence). The CDR3 runs 17 residues. This CDR3 reads CASSSSFSGRTTYEQYF. The DNA of the CDR3 is TGTGCCAGCAGTTCCTCCTTTAGCGGGAGGACCACCTACGAGCAGTACTTC.

This clone was seen more than once but under ten times. The rearrangement uses TRBV18 and TRBJ1-4; 9 nucleotides agree with TRBD1. This CDR3 is built from 14 residues. Germline CDR1 reads KGHSH; CDR2 reads LQKENI. The J segment lost 5 bases and the V segment lost 4 bases, leaving 2 bases of the junction unmatched. CDR3 bases: TGTGCCAGCTCACTCGGGACAGGGAATGAAAAACTGTTTTTT. It is translated as CASSLGTGNEKLFF.